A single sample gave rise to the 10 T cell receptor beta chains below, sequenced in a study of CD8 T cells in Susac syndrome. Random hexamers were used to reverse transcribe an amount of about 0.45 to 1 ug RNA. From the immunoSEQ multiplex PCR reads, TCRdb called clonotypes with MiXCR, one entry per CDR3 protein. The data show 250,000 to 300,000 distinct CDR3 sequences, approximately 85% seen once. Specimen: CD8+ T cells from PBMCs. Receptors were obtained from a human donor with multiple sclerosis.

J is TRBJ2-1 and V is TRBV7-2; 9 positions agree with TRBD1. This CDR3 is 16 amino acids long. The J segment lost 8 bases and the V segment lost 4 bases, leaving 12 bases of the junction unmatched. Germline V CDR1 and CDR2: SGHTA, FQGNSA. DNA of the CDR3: TGTGCCAGCAGCTCGCGTCCTGACAGGGGGAGTGATGAGCAGTTCTTC. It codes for CASSSRPDRGSDEQFF.

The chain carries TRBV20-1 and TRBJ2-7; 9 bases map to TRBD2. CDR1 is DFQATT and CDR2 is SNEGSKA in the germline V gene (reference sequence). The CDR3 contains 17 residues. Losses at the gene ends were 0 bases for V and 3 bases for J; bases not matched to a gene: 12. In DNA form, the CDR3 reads TGCAGTGCTAGAGATATCCGCGGGAGGGGTGGGGGCTACGAGCAGTACTTC. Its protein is CSARDIRGRGGGYEQYF.

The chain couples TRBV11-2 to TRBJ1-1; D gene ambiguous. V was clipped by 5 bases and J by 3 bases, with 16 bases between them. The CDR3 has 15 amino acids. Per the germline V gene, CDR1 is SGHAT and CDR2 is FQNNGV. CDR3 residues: CASSPHLGYDTEAFF. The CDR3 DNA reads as TGTGCCAGCAGCCCCCATTTGGGGTACGACACTGAAGCTTTCTTT.

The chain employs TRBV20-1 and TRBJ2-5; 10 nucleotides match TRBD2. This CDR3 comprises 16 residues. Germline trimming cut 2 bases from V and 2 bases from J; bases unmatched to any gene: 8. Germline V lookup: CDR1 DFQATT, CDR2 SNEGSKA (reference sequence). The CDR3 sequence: CSARNPGTSEQETQYF. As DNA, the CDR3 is TGCAGTGCTAGAAATCCCGGGACTAGCGAACAAGAGACCCAGTACTTC.

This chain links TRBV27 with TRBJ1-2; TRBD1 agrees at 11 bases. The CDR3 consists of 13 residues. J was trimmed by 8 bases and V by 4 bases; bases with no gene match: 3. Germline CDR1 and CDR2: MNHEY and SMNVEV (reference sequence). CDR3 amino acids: CASSSGQGEGYTF. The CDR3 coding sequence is TGTGCCAGCAGTTCGGGACAGGGGGAAGGCTACACCTTC.

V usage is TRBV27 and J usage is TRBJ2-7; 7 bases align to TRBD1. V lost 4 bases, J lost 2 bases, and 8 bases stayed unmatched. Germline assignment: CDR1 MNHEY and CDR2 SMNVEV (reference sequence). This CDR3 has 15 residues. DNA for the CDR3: TGTGCCAGCAGTTGGTACCGGCAGGGGGCCTACGAGCAGTACTTC. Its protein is CASSWYRQGAYEQYF.

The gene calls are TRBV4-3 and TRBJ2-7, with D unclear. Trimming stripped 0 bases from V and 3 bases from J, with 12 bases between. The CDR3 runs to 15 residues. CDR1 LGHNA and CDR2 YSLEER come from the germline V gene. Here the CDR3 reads CASSQDNAGYYEQYF. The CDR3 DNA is TGCGCCAGCAGCCAAGATAACGCAGGCTACTACGAGCAGTACTTC.

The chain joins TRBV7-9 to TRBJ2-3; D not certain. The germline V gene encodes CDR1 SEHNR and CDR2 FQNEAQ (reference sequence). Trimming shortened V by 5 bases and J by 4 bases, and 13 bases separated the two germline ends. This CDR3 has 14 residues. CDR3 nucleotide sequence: TGTGCCAGCAGCCCTGGGAATTTCGCAGATACGCAGTATTTT. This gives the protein CASSPGNFADTQYF.

The CDR3 DNA follows: TGTGCCGGCGACAGGGGCAATGGAAACACCATATATTTT. The encoded protein is CAGDRGNGNTIYF. The chain has TRBV7-9 and TRBJ1-3; 8 nucleotides agree with TRBD1. The V gene end was trimmed by 11 bases and the J gene end by 3 bases; junction bases not matched to a gene: 6. This CDR3 region has 13 residues. The germline V gene has CDR1 SEHNR and CDR2 FQNEAQ (reference sequence).

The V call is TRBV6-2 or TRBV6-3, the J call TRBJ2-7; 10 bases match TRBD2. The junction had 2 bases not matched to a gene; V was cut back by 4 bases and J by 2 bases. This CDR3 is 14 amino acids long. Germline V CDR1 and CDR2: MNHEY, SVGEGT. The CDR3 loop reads CASSSSGRPYEQYF. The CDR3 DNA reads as TGTGCCAGCAGTTCTAGCGGGAGACCCTACGAGCAGTACTTC.